In this sample, the clone carrying this T cell receptor beta chain turned up many times. Using its own MiXCR run on the reads, TCRdb lists one record per CDR3 protein. The table shows approximately 250,000 distinct CDR3 sequences, with 29% occurring only once. The entry originates in a study of kidney transplant recipient with SARS-CoV-2 infection. The sequence came from a male patient younger than 45 who had COVID-19 and was a kidney transplant recipient. Some of the T cells might come from the graft donor. The material was a blood sample, obtained at baseline and on day 111 from a kidney transplant recipient.

The CDR3 DNA is TGCGCCAGCAGCCTAGCACAGGGGAACTATGGCTACACCTTC. This codes for CASSLAQGNYGYTF. The chain couples TRBV4-3 to TRBJ1-2; TRBD1 aligns across 7 bases. There are 14 residues in the CDR3. V lost 4 bases and J lost 2; bases outside the gene matches: 4. Germline lookup yields CDR1 LGHNA and CDR2 YSLEER.